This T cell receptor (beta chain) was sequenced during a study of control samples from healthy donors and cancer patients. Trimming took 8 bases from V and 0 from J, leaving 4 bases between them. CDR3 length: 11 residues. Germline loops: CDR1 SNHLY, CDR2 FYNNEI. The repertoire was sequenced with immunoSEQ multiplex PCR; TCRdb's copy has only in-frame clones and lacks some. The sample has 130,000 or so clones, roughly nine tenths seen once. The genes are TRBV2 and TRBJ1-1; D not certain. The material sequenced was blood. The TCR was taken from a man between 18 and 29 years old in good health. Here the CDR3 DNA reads TGTGCCAGCGGGATGAACACTGAAGCTTTCTTT. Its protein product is CASGMNTEAFF.